Here is one TCR beta chain with its context. The specificity of this receptor is unknown. No base qualities exist here, and no much larger clone lies one base off it. The trim is 6 bases for V and 4 bases for J, with a gap of 12 bases between the germline ends. From the germline V gene (reference sequence), CDR1 is MNHEY and CDR2 is SMNVEV. Its CDR3 holds 14 amino acids, cysteine through phenylalanine. The retained sequence is limited to the CDR3, 42 bases, with the frame set at the first base. A negative result on the clinical CCP2 antibody test was shown by CND-RA patients, and progression of joint destruction was observed despite active therapy. Every CND-RA patient showed typical joint destruction in the wrists and ankles and had failed conventional anti-rheumatic therapy. Sampling of CND-RA patients was performed not at diagnosis but after long disease histories, which spanned decades in several cases. Approximately 50 millilitres of EDTA-anticoagulated peripheral blood were collected from each patient. Peripheral blood mononuclear cells were isolated by Ficoll-Paque PLUS density gradient separation. AutoMACS magnetic bead positive selection was used to isolate CD8+ cells from fresh or cryopreserved PBMCs, and purity was verified by flow cytometry. Nucleospin Tissue or Tissue XS kits were used for genomic DNA extraction, and quantification was performed on a Qubit 2.0 fluorometer.

This entry comes from a study of CD8 T cells in seronegative destructive rheumatoid arthritis (dated by TCRdb to about 2020). Background on the whole study: At the time of sampling, seven of the eight CND-RA patients were on biological drugs. The study compared peripheral CD8+ TCRbeta repertoires from patients with CCP-negative destructive rheumatoid arthritis (CND-RA) against repertoires from newly diagnosed seropositive RA, seronegative RA and healthy controls. The seropositive RA, seronegative RA and healthy control comparison cohorts were obtained from an earlier published TCRbeta dataset rather than being newly sequenced. Findings and caveats that apply to the study as a whole: CND-RA repertoires showed more CMV-reactive and fewer influenza A-reactive CD8+ TCRbeta sequences than controls and other RA subtypes. CND-RA patients appeared to carry a distinct set of enriched public clonotypes, which the authors read as support for a separate disease subset. The small size of the CND-RA cohort was noted as a limitation of the study. After adjustment for age, less diverse and more clonal CD8+ TCRbeta repertoires appeared to be present in CND-RA patients than in other RA subtypes. Because no diagnostic samples were available, the TCR repertoire differences may partly reflect poor disease control over the years rather than being present at onset. No public clonotype enrichment survived Benjamini-Hochberg correction across the approximately 120,000 clonotypes tested.

Following the manufacturer's instructions, genomic DNA from CD8+ cells served as the input for TCRbeta sequencing. The immunoSEQ assay was used for TCRbeta sequencing, which was carried out at a genomics technology centre in Finland. As for how the authors treated the data: Clonotype tables generated by the immunoSEQ preprocessing pipeline were converted into VDJtools format, and non-productive clonotypes were filtered out. Samples below 10,000 reads were excluded and the rest subsampled to 10,000 reads; most of the eight CND-RA samples passed. Using the VDJtools CalcDiversityStats function on data subsampled to 10,000 reads, the Shannon-Wiener, Simpson and clonality indices were calculated. To infer antigen specificity, non-singleton TCRbeta clonotypes were hard-matched against VDJdb, with no mismatches permitted. CDR3 sequences that differed by a single amino acid (Hamming distance 1) were grouped into clusters that potentially share antigen targets. Public clonotypes were tested for group enrichment with one-sided Fisher's exact tests after resampling groups to six samples, repeated ten times. TCRdb took over this immuneACCESS table, retaining in-frame rearrangements with V and J assigned. Such tables are incomplete; in checked studies, under half of the missing clones stem from an unresolved V gene, and the remainder is unexplained. That table is the source of V, J and clone size, and D and trimming were worked out from the DNA. In this sample the table shows thousands of clones, approximately 72% of which occur a single time. The ten most abundant clones make up around 33% of the sample.

This clonotype was sampled from a woman between 45 and 75 years old with seronegative destructive rheumatoid arthritis. The sample consisted of CD8+ T cells from blood. The chain was built from TRBV27 and TRBJ1-4; the D gene identity is not certain. The sequenced DNA is TGTGCCAGCAGCCCGAGTTACCTTAATGAAAAACTGTTTTTT. Its translation is CASSPSYLNEKLFF.